The present TCR beta chain was sequenced within a study of identical twins. MiXCR, run by TCRdb on the 5' RACE reads, gives a single entry per CDR3 protein. The repertoire consists of about 920,000 distinct CDR3 sequences, with 10% to 15% occurring once and the leading ten covering around 1.5%. This CDR3 contains 14 residues. The V gene end was trimmed by 3 bases and the J gene end by 4 bases; junction bases not matched to a gene: 3. Germline CDR1 is DFQATT and CDR2 is SNEGSKA (reference sequence). About this clonotype itself: Antigen unknown.

Findings of the study overall: The study reached conclusions through statistical analysis that was cross-sectional, not following the same donors. The degree of excess twin sharing was weaker in beta out-of-frame sequences. High-abundance cord blood beta clonotypes had fewer insertions; memory repertoires showed none.

This same sample was also taken into another study, of yellow fever vaccine responses in identical twins. That work states: Reportedly, the response of twins' T cells to the vaccine seemed partly convergent, partly personalized.

Material: PBMCs. The rearrangement uses TRBV20-1 and TRBJ2-1; 10 nucleotides line up with TRBD2. The sequence was collected from a woman younger than 35 in good health. This CDR3 is CSARGTSAYNEQFF. The CDR3 DNA follows: TGCAGTGCTAGGGGGACTAGCGCTTACAATGAGCAGTTCTTC.